Included here is one T cell receptor beta chain sequence, with context. Its antigen is not known. This entry is derived from a study of T-cell memory formation after mild COVID-19. At the level of the study: Most TCR clusters belonged to a single donor. General study results and limits: Later expanders leaned CD4+, whereas clones that contracted between day 15 and 85 were balanced CD4/CD8.

UMIs and sample barcodes were carried by the TCR alpha and TCR beta cDNA libraries that 5'RACE produced using constant-segment primers. TCRdb reprocessed the 5' RACE reads with MiXCR, giving one entry per CDR3 protein. The data contain about 430,000 distinct CDR3 sequences, approximately 25% of them seen just once; the ten biggest clones take up around 8.7%. Trimming pared 5 bases from V and 0 bases from J, leaving 13 bases between. The CDR3 spans 15 residues. The germline CDR1 and CDR2 sequences are LNHDA and SQIVND (reference sequence). The chain is built from TRBV19 and TRBJ1-1; D unresolved. This receptor was identified in an adult woman who had mild COVID-19 (a few samples of this study predate the infection). Cell type and time point are not known. Input material: PBMCs or a T cell subset sorted from them (not recorded which). The CDR3 DNA follows: TGTGCCAGTAGTCTCCGTAGAACCATGAACACTGAAGCTTTCTTT. Residues: CASSLRRTMNTEAFF.